These 30 T cell receptor beta chains came from one sample sequenced in a study of CD8 T cells in ankylosing spondylitis. The study, taken as a whole, reports: Seemingly characteristic of ankylosing spondylitis blood was a TCR beta motif consisting of eight highly homologous variants.

For these receptors, no antigen is known. TCRdb re-analysed the 5' RACE reads in MiXCR, keeping a single row per CDR3 protein. The sample yields under 950,000 distinct CDR3 sequences, 19% seen once. Sequences were obtained from blood, either unsorted or a sorted T cell fraction (not recorded which). The receptors come from a male donor with ankylosing spondylitis.

J is TRBJ2-7 and V is TRBV5-1, with 9 bases lining up with TRBD2. The V gene end was trimmed by 3 bases and the J gene end by 4 bases; junction bases not matched to a gene: 8. This CDR3 spans 15 amino acids. Germline V gene data show CDR1 as SGHRS and CDR2 as YFSETQ. For the CDR3, the DNA is TGCGCCAGCAGCTCCAGTAGCGGGAGTGTTTACGAGCAGTACTTC. Translated: CASSSSSGSVYEQYF.

A few counts support this clonotype. The rearrangement joins TRBV12-3 or TRBV12-4 to TRBJ2-1; the match to TRBD2 covers 8 bases. The V and J ends lost 3 bases and 6 bases, in that order; junction bases with no gene match: 4. The CDR3 totals 14 residues. Here the CDR3 reads CASSLSGSSNEQFF. CDR3 nucleotides: TGTGCCAGCAGTTTGAGCGGGAGTAGCAATGAGCAGTTCTTC.

A few counts support this clonotype. J is TRBJ1-1 and V is TRBV11-1; TRBD1 agrees at 7 bases. Germline V gene data show CDR1 as SGHAT and CDR2 as FQDESV (reference sequence). Losses at the gene ends were 2 bases for V and 4 bases for J; bases not matched to a gene: 13. The CDR3 extends over 17 amino acids. This chain's CDR3 is CASSLNRGSHLGTEAFF. CDR3 sequence (DNA): TGTGCCAGCAGCTTAAACAGGGGATCCCATTTAGGCACTGAAGCTTTCTTT.

The chain links TRBV6-2 or TRBV6-3 to TRBJ2-7; 7 bases agree with TRBD2. The J segment lost 1 base and the V segment lost 6 bases, leaving 6 bases of the junction unmatched. CDR3 length: 14 amino acids. From germline, CDR1 is MNHEY and CDR2 SVGEGT. As DNA, the CDR3 is TGTGCCAGCAGCTCCCTAGCGGCATCCTACGAGCAGTACTTC. This encodes CASSSLAASYEQYF.

This chain joins TRBV18 and TRBJ2-3; 9 bases align to TRBD1. CDR3 length: 17 residues. Per germline, CDR1 KGHSH and CDR2 LQKENI. Unmatched junction bases numbered 8, after V lost 4 bases and J lost 0 bases. CDR3: CASSRHPGTGSTDTQYF. The CDR3 bases are TGTGCCAGCTCACGTCATCCGGGGACAGGGAGCACAGATACGCAGTATTTT. The full variable domain, its missing parts supplied by reference TRBV18 and TRBJ2-3, is NAGVMQNPRHLVRRRGQEARLRCSPMKGHSHVYWYRQLPEEGLKFMVYLQKENIIDESGMPKERFSAEFPKEGPSILRIQQVVRGDSAAYFCASSRHPGTGSTDTQYFGPGTRLTVL.

This clonotype showed up just a few times. The rearrangement uses TRBV7-9 and TRBJ2-2; 7 nucleotides align to TRBD1. The V segment lost 5 bases and the J segment 3 bases; nucleotides outside the gene matches: 9. The length of the CDR3 is 16 residues. CDR1 and CDR2 (germline): SEHNR, FQNEAQ (reference sequence). As DNA, the CDR3 is TGTGCCAGCAGCCCAGACGGGACAGCTCACACCGGGGAGCTGTTTTTT. Translated: CASSPDGTAHTGELFF. Filled out from reference TRBV7-9 and TRBJ2-2, the complete variable domain reads DTGVSQNPRHKITKRGQNVTFRCDPISEHNRLYWYRQTLGQGPEFLTYFQNEAQLEKSRLLSDRFSAERPKGSFSTLEIQRTEQGDSAMYLCASSPDGTAHTGELFFGEGSRLTVL.

In its sample, this clonotype was seen a few times. This chain links TRBV6-5 with TRBJ2-3; D ambiguous. The V and J ends lost 0 bases and 2 bases respectively, with 12 bases between them. The length of the CDR3 is 16 residues. CDR1 is MNHEY, CDR2 SVGAGI, per germline. This CDR3 is CASSYSNRISTDTQYF. CDR3 coding DNA: TGTGCCAGCAGTTACTCGAACAGAATCTCCACAGATACGCAGTATTTT.

This clonotype was seen repeatedly, ten times or more. The chain has TRBV5-1 and TRBJ1-5; D call uncertain. Deletions cut 0 bases from V and 3 bases from J, with 7 bases between. Germline V gene lookup returns CDR1 SGHRS and CDR2 YFSETQ. The CDR3 contains 14 residues. The CDR3 region has the DNA TGCGCCAGCAGCTTGGAGGGTCCCAATCAGCCCCAGCATTTT. The encoded protein is CASSLEGPNQPQHF.

This clonotype has only a few counts. The genes are TRBV6-1 and TRBJ2-7; D is unresolved. CDR1 and CDR2 from the germline V gene are MNHNS and SASEGT. The CDR3 loop spans 15 amino acids. V was trimmed by 3 bases and J by 0 bases, leaving 12 bases between them. In DNA, the CDR3 is TGTGCCAGCAGTGATATGGGGAAGGGCTCCTACGAGCAGTACTTC. Translation gives CASSDMGKGSYEQYF.

In this sample, this clonotype turned up a few times. The chain uses TRBV4-3 and TRBJ2-3, with 8 bases aligning to TRBD2. The CDR3 runs to 15 residues. The trim removed 1 base at V and 5 bases at J, leaving 5 bases unmatched. From germline, CDR1 is LGHNA and CDR2 YSLEER. The CDR3 here is CASSQAGGRGDTQYF. CDR3 coding DNA: TGCGCCAGCAGCCAAGCGGGAGGGCGGGGAGATACGCAGTATTTT.

The chain uses TRBV10-3 and TRBJ2-3; possible D gene TRBD1, 6 bases. Germline assignment: CDR1 ENHRY and CDR2 SYGVKD. V lost 11 bases, J lost 5 bases, and 17 bases lay in between. The CDR3 contains 13 residues. The CDR3 nucleotides are TGTGCCGTAACGGACAGAGGGGAAGATACGCAGTATTTT. It yields the protein CAVTDRGEDTQYF.

This clonotype was counted many times. The chain is built from TRBV4-1 and TRBJ2-1; 9 bases align to TRBD2. The CDR3 spans 15 residues. J lost 3 bases, V lost 5 bases, and 5 bases had no gene match. Germline CDR1 reads MGHRA; CDR2 reads YSYEKL. CDR3 loop: CASSKGAGGYNEQFF. CDR3 in DNA: TGCGCCAGCAGCAAAGGAGCGGGGGGCTACAATGAGCAGTTCTTC.

A few counts support this clonotype. This sequence joins TRBV7-2 and TRBJ2-3; 8 positions match TRBD1. CDR3 length: 16 residues. Per the germline V gene, CDR1 is SGHTA and CDR2 is FQGNSA. Trimming at V came to 4 bases and at J to 1 base, leaving 7 bases not matched to a gene. CDR3 nucleotide sequence: TGTGCCAGCAGCTCCCAACAGGGGGTAGGCACAGATACGCAGTATTTT. It encodes CASSSQQGVGTDTQYF.

This clonotype was found a few times. The V and J genes are TRBV28 and TRBJ1-2; 8 nucleotides align to TRBD1. The V gene's germline CDR1 is MDHEN and CDR2 SYDVKM. This CDR3 has 14 amino acids. V shed 3 bases and J 4 bases; nucleotides not matched to a gene: 4. In DNA, the CDR3 is TGTGCCAGCAGTTTTGGGGGACAGGTCTATGGCTACACCTTC. It yields the protein CASSFGGQVYGYTF.

This clonotype has a count of ten or more. This chain joins TRBV12-3 or TRBV12-4 and TRBJ2-7, with 11 positions matching TRBD1. V lost 4 bases to trimming and J lost 3 bases; unmatched junction nucleotides: 2. The CDR3 sequence is 14 residues long. CDR3: CASSWGTGGYEQYF. CDR3 nucleotides: TGTGCCAGCAGTTGGGGGACAGGGGGCTACGAGCAGTACTTC.

This CDR3 is CASSQIQGKESPLHF. CDR3 bases: TGTGCCAGCAGCCAGATACAGGGTAAAGAATCACCCCTCCACTTT. The J gene is TRBJ1-6, the V gene TRBV4-2; the D gene is possibly TRBD1 (6 bases). CDR3 length: 15 amino acids. The V end lost 3 bases, the J end lost 10 bases, and 16 bases lay between the germline ends. Germline-derived CDR1 and CDR2 are LGHNA and YNFKEQ.

This clonotype has at least ten counts. The J gene is TRBJ2-1, the V gene TRBV24-1; D perhaps matches TRBD2 (5 bases). This CDR3 region has 16 residues. Germline loops: CDR1 KGHDR, CDR2 SFDVKD. V was shortened by 1 base and J by 6 bases, with 15 bases between the two germline ends. CDR3 loop: CATSDFARDGSNEQFF. As DNA, the CDR3 is TGTGCCACCAGTGATTTTGCCCGAGATGGGAGCAATGAGCAGTTCTTC.

This clonotype was picked up a small number of times. The chain couples TRBV7-3 to TRBJ1-2; no reliable D call. V lost 1 base to trimming and J lost 6 bases, with 12 bases between them. Per germline, CDR1 SGHTA and CDR2 FQGTGA. CDR3 length equals 14 residues. The CDR3 sequence: CASSLRTSRDGYTF. CDR3 nucleotides: TGTGCCAGCAGCTTAAGAACCTCGAGAGATGGCTACACCTTC.

The V gene is TRBV14, the J gene TRBJ2-1; 7 bases fit TRBD2. The CDR3 extends over 15 amino acids. The germline V gene has CDR1 SGHDN and CDR2 FVKESK. With V trimmed by 1 base and J by 1 base, 1 base remained unmatched. CDR3 amino acids: CASSQGAGSYNEQFF. The CDR3, as DNA: TGTGCCAGCAGCCAAGGAGCGGGGTCCTACAATGAGCAGTTCTTC.

This chain links TRBV6-5 with TRBJ2-3; perhaps TRBD2 as D (6 bases). The CDR3 consists of 16 residues. V lost 3 bases, J lost 2 bases, and 15 bases lay in between. The germline CDR1 and CDR2 sequences are MNHEY and SVGAGI. CDR3 in amino acids: CASSYLSRRDTDTQYF. DNA for the CDR3: TGTGCCAGCAGTTATCTTTCAAGGCGGGACACAGATACGCAGTATTTT.

The chain has TRBV10-1 and TRBJ2-3; D may be TRBD1 (6 bases). Between the trimmed V and J ends, which lost 3 bases and 2 bases, there was a span of 12 bases. Germline V gene data show CDR1 as WNHNN and CDR2 as SYGVQD (reference sequence). The CDR3 length is 15 residues. In nucleotides, the CDR3 is TGCGCCAGCAGTGAAGGGACATATTTCACAGATACGCAGTATTTT. Its protein is CASSEGTYFTDTQYF.

The chain uses TRBV6-2 or TRBV6-3 and TRBJ2-1, with unresolved D. CDR1 is MNHEY, CDR2 SVGEGT, per germline. The CDR3 is made up of 12 amino acids. V was pared by 7 bases and J by 4 bases, with 8 bases between. The CDR3 protein is CASTIGYNEQFF. Written as DNA, the CDR3 is TGTGCCAGCACGATCGGATACAATGAGCAGTTCTTC.

J is TRBJ1-6 and V is TRBV5-1, with TRBD1 identical over 7 bases. Trimming removed 4 bases from V and 6 bases from J; junction bases left unmatched: 10. This CDR3 is 16 amino acids long. Germline V lookup: CDR1 SGHRS, CDR2 YFSETQ. CDR3 sequence reads: CASSPGTDRGNSPLHF. The DNA of the CDR3 is TGCGCCAGCAGCCCGGGGACAGATCGCGGTAATTCACCCCTCCACTTT. The whole variable domain, remainder taken from reference TRBV5-1 and TRBJ1-6, is KAGVTQTPRYLIKTRGQQVTLSCSPISGHRSVSWYQQTPGQGLQFLFEYFSETQRNKGNFPGRFSGRQFSNSRSEMNVSTLELGDSALYLCASSPGTDRGNSPLHFGNGTRLTVT.

This clonotype was recorded a few times. This chain links TRBV5-1 with TRBJ2-7; TRBD1 agrees at 9 bases. V was pared by 3 bases and J by 3 bases, with 4 bases of the junction left unmatched. Germline V gene lookup returns CDR1 SGHRS and CDR2 YFSETQ. The CDR3 contains 14 residues. The CDR3 bases are TGCGCCAGCAGCTGGGACAGGGTTGGCTACGAGCAGTACTTC. This gives the protein CASSWDRVGYEQYF.

The chain employs TRBV4-1 and TRBJ1-3; D remains ambiguous. This CDR3 spans 15 amino acids. The V and J ends lost 0 bases and 2 bases respectively, with 8 bases between them. The germline V gene encodes CDR1 MGHRA and CDR2 YSYEKL. CDR3 coding DNA: TGCGCCAGCAGCCAAGAACACGGGACTGGAAACACCATATATTTT. Its translation: CASSQEHGTGNTIYF.

This clonotype was seen a few times. V and J are TRBV14 and TRBJ2-3; unclear D gene. The germline V gene has CDR1 SGHDN and CDR2 FVKESK. The V end lost 1 base, the J end lost 0 bases, and 14 bases lay between the germline ends. The CDR3 consists of 17 residues. The CDR3 loop is CASSQATRKPSTDTQYF. In DNA, the CDR3 is TGTGCCAGCAGCCAAGCTACACGAAAACCTAGCACAGATACGCAGTATTTT. The full variable domain, its missing parts supplied by reference TRBV14 and TRBJ2-3, is EAGVTQFPSHSVIEKGQTVTLRCDPISGHDNLYWYRRVMGKEIKFLLHFVKESKQDESGMPNNRFLAERTGGTYSTLKVQPAELEDSGVYFCASSQATRKPSTDTQYFGPGTRLTVL.

V and J are TRBV24-1 and TRBJ2-2; 7 nucleotides agree with TRBD1. There are 15 residues in the CDR3. The trim removed 4 bases at V and 6 bases at J, leaving 7 bases unmatched. Germline loops: CDR1 KGHDR, CDR2 SFDVKD. The CDR3 is CATSEVGTDAGELFF. The CDR3 DNA follows: TGTGCCACCAGTGAAGTCGGGACAGACGCCGGGGAGCTGTTTTTT.

This clonotype was observed a handful of times. The V and J genes are TRBV10-1 and TRBJ2-7; D ambiguous. This CDR3 contains 13 residues. Germline values: CDR1 WNHNN, CDR2 SYGVQD (reference sequence). The V end lost 0 bases, the J end lost 5 bases, and 8 bases lay between the germline ends. The CDR3 DNA sequence: TGCGCCAGCAGTGAGTCAGACGTAGACGAGCAGTACTTC. Translation gives CASSESDVDEQYF.

This sequence joins TRBV6-1 and TRBJ1-2; 7 bases map to TRBD1. The CDR3 is made up of 14 amino acids. V trimming: 7 bases; J trimming: 5 bases; junction bases outside the gene matches: 10. Germline lookup yields CDR1 MNHNS and CDR2 SASEGT. CDR3 sequence (DNA): TGTGCCAGCACTCGGTTGGGACAGTATTATGGCTACACCTTC. This translates into CASTRLGQYYGYTF.

V and J are TRBV7-3 and TRBJ2-7, with 11 bases aligning to TRBD2. The V gene end was trimmed by 3 bases and the J gene end by 0 bases; junction bases not matched to a gene: 4. This CDR3 contains 16 residues. Germline V gene lookup returns CDR1 SGHTA and CDR2 FQGTGA. DNA of the CDR3: TGTGCCAGCAGCTTCTCCGGGACTAGCGGCTCCTACGAGCAGTACTTC. Translating gives CASSFSGTSGSYEQYF.